This T cell receptor beta chain emerged from a study of T cell responses to AZD1222 COVID-19 vaccine. Study-wide results and caveats: Dominant at 160-218 and 743-854, vaccine-associated CD4 TCRs also spanned spike. After two AZD1222 doses, spike-specific TCR breadth and depth rose versus day 0.

In regard to this clone: Its matching antigen is unknown.

Assay used: immunoSEQ multiplex PCR; TCRdb lists only in-frame clones, some missing. The sample yields 150,000 to 200,000 clones, 85% to 90% seen once. The CDR3 covers 15 residues. Germline V gene sequence: CDR1 LNHDA, CDR2 SQIVND (reference sequence). The ends lost 7 bases at V and 6 bases at J; junction bases unmatched: 12. The sequenced sample was peripheral blood, obtained 28 days after the second AZD1222 dose. This chain connects TRBV19 to TRBJ1-5; 7 bases match TRBD1. The TCR sequence derives from an adult who received the AZD1222 COVID-19 vaccine. The CDR3 loop is CASIQAGGDSQPQHF. The CDR3 DNA reads TGTGCCAGTATCCAAGCTGGGGGGGACAGTCAGCCCCAGCATTTT.